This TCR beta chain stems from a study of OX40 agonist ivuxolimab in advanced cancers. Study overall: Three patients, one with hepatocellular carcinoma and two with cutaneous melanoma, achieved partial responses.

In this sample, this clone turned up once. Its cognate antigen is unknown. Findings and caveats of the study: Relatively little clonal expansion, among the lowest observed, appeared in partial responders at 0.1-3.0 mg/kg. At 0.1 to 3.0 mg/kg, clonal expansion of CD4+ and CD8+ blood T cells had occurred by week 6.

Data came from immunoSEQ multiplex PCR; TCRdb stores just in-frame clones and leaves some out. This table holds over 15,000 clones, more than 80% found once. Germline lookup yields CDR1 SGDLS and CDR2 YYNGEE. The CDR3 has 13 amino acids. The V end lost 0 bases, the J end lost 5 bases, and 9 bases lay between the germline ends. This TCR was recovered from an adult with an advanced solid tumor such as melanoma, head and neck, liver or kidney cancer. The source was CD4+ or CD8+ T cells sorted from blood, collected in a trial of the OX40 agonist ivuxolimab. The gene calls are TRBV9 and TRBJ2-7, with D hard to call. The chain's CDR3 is CASSVGDLNEQYF. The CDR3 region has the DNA TGTGCCAGCAGCGTAGGAGACCTAAACGAGCAGTACTTC.